The next 32 T cell receptor beta chains were all read from a single sample in a study of shared clonotypes between healthy human individuals. Repertoires were generated with immunoSEQ multiplex PCR, while TCRdb's copy carries only in-frame clones and drops some. There are about a million clones in the sample; approximately 80% occur only once, and approximately 0.9% lies in the top ten. Sequencing used memory CD4+ T cells from PBMCs. Subset specified: CD45RA-negative fraction. These TCRs come from a man aged 18-30 years in good health. Some clones in this sample may be carry-over from other donors' samples.

The rearrangement links TRBV6-6 to TRBJ2-5; D possibly corresponds to TRBD2 (6 bases). The CDR3 has 15 amino acids. Trimming removed 6 bases from V and 0 bases from J, with 14 bases in between. Germline loops: CDR1 MNHNY, CDR2 SVGAGI (reference sequence). The CDR3 coding sequence is TGTGCCAGCAGCCGTAGCGGAGCGTACCAAGAGACCCAGTACTTC. Its protein product is CASSRSGAYQETQYF.

This clone was seen more than once but under ten times. This chain connects TRBV5-1 to TRBJ2-7, with 9 bases identical to TRBD1. Germline assignment: CDR1 SGHRS and CDR2 YFSETQ. The length of the CDR3 is 14 residues. V lost 4 bases to trimming and J lost 4 bases; unmatched junction nucleotides: 6. The CDR3 is CASSPGDRVYEQYF. Here the CDR3 DNA reads TGCGCCAGCAGCCCGGGGGACAGGGTTTACGAGCAGTACTTC.

This clone came up once. This chain connects TRBV7-3 to TRBJ1-1; D possibly corresponds to TRBD1 (6 bases). Per germline, CDR1 SGHTA and CDR2 FQGTGA. V was cut by 2 bases and J by 9 bases, with 16 bases left in between. This CDR3 has 14 amino acids. CDR3 DNA: TGTGCCAGCAGCTTAGCCACAGGGCAAGGGCAAGCTTTCTTT. This codes for CASSLATGQGQAFF.

This chain connects TRBV4-3 to TRBJ2-3, with TRBD2 as a possible D gene (6 bases). Germline assignment: CDR1 LGHNA and CDR2 YSLEER. V was pared by 1 base and J by 10 bases, with 18 bases between. This CDR3 has 15 amino acids. Here the CDR3 DNA reads TGCGCCAGCAGCCAAGCAGGCGTTGCAGCGGGTGCGCAGTATTTT. It yields the protein CASSQAGVAAGAQYF.

The V and J genes are TRBV21-1 and TRBJ2-3; the table's D call, TRBD2, was not checked against the DNA. TRBV21-1 is tagged as a pseudogene. This CDR3 is 20 amino acids long. DNA of the CDR3: TGTGCCAGCAGCATGACTCACGGGACTAGCGGGAGGTCGAGCACAGATACGCAGTATTTT. This codes for CASSMTHGTSGRSSTDTQYF.

The chain joins TRBV2 to TRBJ1-1; D not certain. This CDR3 region has 10 residues. The germline CDR1 and CDR2 sequences are SNHLY and FYNNEI. V was shortened by 3 bases and J by 4 bases, with 0 bases between the two germline ends. CDR3 bases: TGTGCCAGCAGTGACACTGAAGCTTTCTTT. This translates into CASSDTEAFF. Full variable domain (outside the CDR3, taken from reference TRBV2 and TRBJ1-1): EPEVTQTPSHQVTQMGQEVILRCVPISNHLYFYWYRQILGQKVEFLVSFYNNEISEKSEIFDDQFSVERPDGSNFTLKIRSTKLEDSAMYFCASSDTEAFFGQGTRLTVV.

The rearrangement uses TRBV9 and TRBJ2-3, with 15 bases lining up with TRBD2. The CDR3 is 17 residues long. The V and J ends lost 3 bases and 6 bases, in that order; junction bases with no gene match: 8. Germline V gene sequence: CDR1 SGDLS, CDR2 YYNGEE. The CDR3: CASSAPGLAGGRDTQYF. The CDR3 coding sequence is TGTGCCAGCAGCGCCCCGGGACTAGCGGGAGGTCGGGATACGCAGTATTTT.

This clone showed up just a few times. This chain links TRBV9 with TRBJ2-1, with 10 positions matching TRBD2. The CDR3 sequence is 15 residues long. Germline values: CDR1 SGDLS, CDR2 YYNGEE. J was trimmed by 8 bases and V by 4 bases; bases with no gene match: 9. The DNA of the CDR3 is TGTGCCAGCAGCAAGACTAGCGGGCCAAACTATGAGCAGTTCTTC. Amino acid sequence: CASSKTSGPNYEQFF.

The rearrangement links TRBV6-5 to TRBJ2-7, with 8 bases lining up with TRBD2. Losses at the gene ends were 6 bases for V and 1 base for J; bases not matched to a gene: 8. This CDR3 contains 15 residues. The germline V gene has CDR1 MNHEY and CDR2 SVGAGI. The CDR3 nucleotides read TGTGCCAGCAGCCCCTGGGCTAGCGGGTCCTACGAGCAGTACTTC. It encodes CASSPWASGSYEQYF.

This rearrangement joins TRBV10-3 to TRBJ2-3, with a weak D call TRBD2 (6 bases). The V end was cut by 8 bases, the J end by 4 bases, with 19 bases between. Germline V gene data show CDR1 as ENHRY and CDR2 as SYGVKD. The CDR3 has 15 residues. In DNA form, the CDR3 reads TGTGCCATCGGTTCGGCCGGGAGTACCCCAGATACGCAGTATTTT. This codes for CAIGSAGSTPDTQYF.

This chain uses TRBV30 with TRBJ2-5; D not certain. Germline lookup yields CDR1 GTSNPN and CDR2 SVGIG (reference sequence). The CDR3 contains 16 residues. V lost 0 bases, J lost 5 bases, and 19 bases lay in between. The chain's CDR3 is CAWSVLANPFRETQYF. The CDR3, as DNA: TGTGCCTGGAGTGTACTGGCCAACCCTTTTCGGGAGACCCAGTACTTC. The full variable domain, with the rest looked up from reference TRBV30 and TRBJ2-5, is SQTIHQWPATLVQPVGSPLSLECTVEGTSNPNLYWYRQAAGRGLQLLFYSVGIGQISSEVPQNLSASRPQDRQFILSSKKLLLSDSGFYLCAWSVLANPFRETQYFGPGTRLLVL.

This clone was counted once. This chain uses TRBV7-8 with TRBJ2-7; perhaps TRBD2 as D (6 bases). Germline CDR1 and CDR2: SGHVS and FQNEAQ. CDR3 length equals 15 residues. V was trimmed by 5 bases and J by 4 bases, leaving 18 bases between them. This chain's CDR3 is CASSAIGGGGYEQYF. Written as DNA, the CDR3 is TGTGCCAGCAGCGCTATCGGGGGAGGAGGATACGAGCAGTACTTC. Full variable domain (remainder filled in from reference TRBV7-8 and TRBJ2-7): GAGVSQSPRYKVAKRGQDVALRCDPISGHVSLFWYQQALGQGPEFLTYFQNEAQLDKSGLPSDRFFAERPEGSVSTLKIQRTQQEDSAVYLCASSAIGGGGYEQYFGPGTRLTVT.

The chain combines TRBV2 with TRBJ2-2; D call uncertain. Trimming took 3 bases from V and 2 from J, leaving 4 bases between them. Germline values: CDR1 SNHLY, CDR2 FYNNEI. CDR3 size: 13 residues. Written as DNA, the CDR3 is TGTGCCAGCAGTGAGGACAACACCGGGGAGCTGTTTTTT. Protein: CASSEDNTGELFF.

The chain carries TRBV7-3 and TRBJ2-5; 11 bases are shared with TRBD2. Unmatched junction bases numbered 1, after V lost 4 bases and J lost 3 bases. Germline CDR1 and CDR2: SGHTA and FQGTGA. CDR3 length equals 14 residues. In DNA, the CDR3 is TGTGCCAGCAGCTCGGGACTAGCGGAAGAGACCCAGTACTTC. Amino acids: CASSSGLAEETQYF.

The chain couples TRBV7-9 to TRBJ1-4, with D maybe TRBD1 (5 bases). V lost 5 bases, J lost 7 bases, and 17 bases lay in between. The CDR3 runs 15 residues. Germline CDR1 is SEHNR and CDR2 is FQNEAQ (reference sequence). Written as DNA, the CDR3 is TGTGCCAGCAGCCAGGCAGCCGGCGGGGGTGAAAAACTGTTTTTT. It translates to CASSQAAGGGEKLFF. Drawing the rest from reference TRBV7-9 and TRBJ1-4, the complete variable domain is DTGVSQNPRHKITKRGQNVTFRCDPISEHNRLYWYRQTLGQGPEFLTYFQNEAQLEKSRLLSDRFSAERPKGSFSTLEIQRTEQGDSAMYLCASSQAAGGGEKLFFGSGTQLSVL.

This clone was counted a single time. The chain has TRBV5-8 and TRBJ1-1; D is undetermined. This CDR3 spans 14 amino acids. The V and J ends lost 4 bases and 1 base respectively, with 11 bases between them. The germline V gene encodes CDR1 SGHTS and CDR2 YDEGEE. The CDR3 sequence is CASSQDEGNTEAFF. As DNA, the CDR3 is TGTGCCAGCAGCCAAGATGAGGGGAACACTGAAGCTTTCTTT. Full variable domain (remainder filled in from reference TRBV5-8 and TRBJ1-1): EAGVTQSPTHLIKTRGQQATLRCSPISGHTSVYWYQQALGLGLQFLLWYDEGEERNRGNFPPRFSGRQFPNYSSELNVNALELEDSALYLCASSQDEGNTEAFFGQGTRLTVV.

The V call is TRBV6-1, the J call TRBJ2-7; possibly TRBD1 for D (6 bases). CDR3 length: 13 amino acids. Trimming cost V 7 bases and J 5 bases, with 15 bases left between them. Germline loops: CDR1 MNHNS, CDR2 SASEGT. The CDR3 DNA reads as TGTGCCAGCATGTGGTCACAGGGCGACGAGCAGTACTTC. Translating gives CASMWSQGDEQYF.

The V gene is TRBV5-1, the J gene TRBJ1-4; weak D call: TRBD1 (5 bases). CDR3 length: 16 amino acids. Trimming shortened V by 0 bases and J by 3 bases, and 12 bases separated the two germline ends. Per germline, CDR1 SGHRS and CDR2 YFSETQ. This chain's CDR3 is CASSLDGGMANEKLFF. In DNA, the CDR3 is TGCGCCAGCAGCTTGGATGGGGGGATGGCTAATGAAAAACTGTTTTTT.

In this sample, this clone turned up many times. The chain couples TRBV4-2 to TRBJ2-1; TRBD1 aligns across 9 bases. The V segment lost 4 bases and the J segment 2 bases; nucleotides outside the gene matches: 9. The CDR3 spans 17 residues. Germline V gene sequence: CDR1 LGHNA, CDR2 YNFKEQ. The CDR3 nucleotides read TGTGCCAGCAGCCCCTCAGGGACAGGGAGGACCTACAATGAGCAGTTCTTC. Its translation: CASSPSGTGRTYNEQFF.

V is TRBV27 and J is TRBJ1-2, with 7 bases aligning to TRBD1. V trimming: 3 bases; J trimming: 7 bases; junction bases outside the gene matches: 5. From germline, CDR1 is MNHEY and CDR2 SMNVEV (reference sequence). This CDR3 is 13 amino acids long. The DNA for the CDR3 is TGTGCCAGCAGTTTCGGAGGGGGCGGTGGCTACACCTTC. As protein: CASSFGGGGGYTF.

Concerning this clone: This sample includes further DNA sequences coding for the same CDR3. The V and J genes are TRBV27 and TRBJ1-2; D call uncertain. The CDR3 contains 13 residues. V lost 5 bases and J 3 bases, leaving 10 bases between the germline ends. Germline CDR1 is MNHEY and CDR2 is SMNVEV (reference sequence). CDR3 DNA: TGTGCCAGCAGTCGCCGCCGGTACTATGGCTACACCTTC. Translated, it gives CASSRRRYYGYTF.

The chain recombines TRBV11-2 with TRBJ1-1; D gene unclear. The CDR3 covers 12 residues. V gave up 0 bases and J gave up 9 bases, with 8 bases separating them. From germline, CDR1 is SGHAT and CDR2 FQNNGV. This chain's CDR3 is CASSLDGVQAFF. The CDR3 region has the DNA TGTGCCAGCAGCTTAGATGGGGTACAAGCTTTCTTT.

This chain links TRBV7-9 with TRBJ2-3; D tentatively reads TRBD1 or TRBD2 (5 bases each). CDR1 SEHNR and CDR2 FQNEAQ come from the germline V gene (reference sequence). Trimming cost V 10 bases and J 7 bases, with 21 bases left between them. The CDR3 has 14 amino acids. This CDR3 is CATETGASGNTQYF. CDR3 in DNA: TGTGCCACCGAAACTGGGGCCTCGGGAAATACGCAGTATTTT. Full variable domain (missing parts from reference TRBV7-9 and TRBJ2-3): DTGVSQNPRHKITKRGQNVTFRCDPISEHNRLYWYRQTLGQGPEFLTYFQNEAQLEKSRLLSDRFSAERPKGSFSTLEIQRTEQGDSAMYLCATETGASGNTQYFGPGTRLTVL.

The V gene is TRBV4-1, the J gene TRBJ2-3, with no clear D. This CDR3 region has 14 residues. V was shortened by 2 bases and J by 1 base, with 7 bases between the two germline ends. CDR1 is MGHRA, CDR2 YSYEKL, per germline. CDR3 sequence reads: CASSQLLRTDTQYF. The CDR3 DNA reads as TGCGCCAGCAGCCAATTACTACGCACAGATACGCAGTATTTT.

The chain carries TRBV7-9 and TRBJ1-2; D remains unclear. Trimming cost V 3 bases and J 7 bases, with 9 bases left between them. Germline V gene sequence: CDR1 SEHNR, CDR2 FQNEAQ (reference sequence). The CDR3 contains 12 residues. CDR3 protein: CASSFLSGGYTF. The CDR3 DNA reads TGTGCCAGCAGCTTTCTTTCGGGTGGCTACACCTTC.

This clone was recorded once. The rearrangement joins TRBV7-3 to TRBJ2-7; 11 bases are a match to TRBD2. The ends lost 4 bases at V and 2 bases at J; junction bases unmatched: 4. Germline assignment: CDR1 SGHTA and CDR2 FQGTGA. There are 15 residues in the CDR3. The CDR3 region has the DNA TGTGCCAGCAGCTCCGGGACTAGCGGTACCTACGAGCAGTACTTC. Its translation: CASSSGTSGTYEQYF.

This chain connects TRBV5-1 to TRBJ1-3, with 7 bases lining up with TRBD1. CDR1 is SGHRS, CDR2 YFSETQ, per germline. The CDR3 runs to 14 residues. Germline trimming cut 4 bases from V and 4 bases from J; bases unmatched to any gene: 5. CDR3 sequence: CASSDAGQGNTIYF. CDR3 coding DNA: TGCGCCAGCAGCGACGCGGGACAGGGAAACACCATATATTTT.

The chain has TRBV29-1 and TRBJ2-5; no definite D call. The CDR3 is 13 amino acids. The V gene lost 4 bases and the J gene lost 1 base, with 10 bases spanning the gap. Germline CDR1 reads SQVTM; CDR2 reads ANQGSEA. CDR3 nucleotide sequence: TGCAGCGTTGGGTCCCGGAGCCAAGAGACCCAGTACTTC. Protein product: CSVGSRSQETQYF.

With respect to this clone: This sample also contains other DNA sequences that code for the same CDR3. The chain is built from TRBV5-1 and TRBJ2-7, with TRBD2 identical over 7 bases. The CDR3 contains 15 residues. V dropped 0 bases and J dropped 2; count of bases not matched to a gene: 5. Germline CDR1 SGHRS, CDR2 YFSETQ. CDR3 protein: CASSLAASGTYEQYF. CDR3 DNA: TGCGCCAGCAGCTTGGCCGCTAGCGGTACCTACGAGCAGTACTTC.

This clone was recorded once. Mismatch with germline at one junction end may stem from a read error. V and J are TRBV28 and TRBJ2-7; D uncertain. The CDR3 covers 14 residues. Germline CDR1 is MDHEN and CDR2 is SYDVKM. The CDR3 here is CASSLSFYGSRPNF. The CDR3 region has the DNA TGTGCCAGCAGTTTATCATTCTACGGCAGCCGACCAAACTTC.

The chain uses TRBV7-3 and TRBJ1-2, with 8 bases aligning to TRBD1. This CDR3 is built from 13 residues. V was clipped by 3 bases and J by 7 bases; unmatched bases: 4. CDR1 SGHTA and CDR2 FQGTGA come from the germline V gene. The CDR3 DNA is TGTGCCAGCAGCTTCCCCCAGGGGGCTGGCTACACCTTC. This encodes CASSFPQGAGYTF.

The chain employs TRBV7-9 and TRBJ2-5; 14 nucleotides match TRBD2. Germline assignment: CDR1 SEHNR and CDR2 FQNEAQ (reference sequence). J gave up 5 bases and V 5 bases, and 7 bases lay outside the gene matches. This CDR3 is built from 16 residues. CDR3 coding DNA: TGTGCCAGCAGCCGACGGACTAGCGGGAGGAGTGAGACCCAGTACTTC. Protein sequence: CASSRRTSGRSETQYF.